The 29 T cell receptor beta chains below come from one sample, sequenced in a study of T cell repertoires in cytomegalovirus infection. In TCRdb, the reads were re-called with MiXCR into one record per CDR3 protein. Seen here are 200,000 to 300,000 distinct CDR3 sequences, roughly 13% observed once, and the top ten hold around 8.8%. Sequenced sample: PBMCs. All receptors come from a human donor in good health (CMV status not recorded). Some clones in this sample may be carry-over from other donors' samples.

This clonotype was found many times. This chain joins TRBV7-8 and TRBJ2-1, with TRBD1 matching over 7 bases. Germline CDR1 and CDR2: SGHVS and FQNEAQ. J lost 2 bases, V lost 4 bases, and 5 bases had no gene match. The CDR3 contains 15 residues. The CDR3 sequence is CASSSGTETYNEQFF. The DNA of the CDR3 is TGTGCCAGCAGCTCCGGGACAGAGACCTACAATGAGCAGTTCTTC.

This rearrangement joins TRBV7-3 to TRBJ2-2; tentatively, D is TRBD1 (5 bases). The germline gives CDR1 SGHTA, CDR2 FQGTGA. The length of the CDR3 is 17 residues. V lost 5 bases and J lost 5, with 21 bases in between. The CDR3: CASSRIPQLRTTGELFF. CDR3 nucleotide sequence: TGTGCCAGCAGCCGAATACCTCAACTAAGGACAACCGGGGAGCTGTTTTTT.

The CDR3 reads CASSEAGTGKGYTF. The CDR3 DNA is TGTGCCAGCAGTGAAGCAGGGACAGGGAAAGGCTACACCTTC. V is TRBV7-9 and J is TRBJ1-2; 9 bases fit TRBD1. V shed 6 bases and J 8 bases; nucleotides not matched to a gene: 10. CDR3 length: 14 amino acids. CDR1 and CDR2 (germline): SEHNR, FQNEAQ (reference sequence). The full variable domain, completed using reference TRBV7-9 and TRBJ1-2, is DTGVSQNPRHKITKRGQNVTFRCDPISEHNRLYWYRQTLGQGPEFLTYFQNEAQLEKSRLLSDRFSAERPKGSFSTLEIQRTEQGDSAMYLCASSEAGTGKGYTFGSGTRLTVV.

This rearrangement joins TRBV7-6 to TRBJ2-7; 10 bases align to TRBD1. The CDR3 consists of 14 residues. After removal of 5 bases from V and 5 bases from J, the junction contained 6 bases not matched to a gene. CDR1 SGHVS and CDR2 FNYEAQ come from the germline V gene. The chain's CDR3 is CASSARQGAHEQYF. As DNA, the CDR3 is TGTGCCAGCAGCGCCCGACAGGGGGCCCACGAGCAGTACTTC. The full variable domain, completed using reference TRBV7-6 and TRBJ2-7, is GAGVSQSPRYKVTKRGQDVALRCDPISGHVSLYWYRQALGQGPEFLTYFNYEAQQDKSGLPNDRFSAERPEGSISTLTIQRTEQRDSAMYRCASSARQGAHEQYFGPGTRLTVT.

This clonotype was counted between two and nine times. This sequence joins TRBV7-9 and TRBJ1-1; D gene uncertain. The V gene lost 4 bases and the J gene lost 8 bases, with 20 bases spanning the gap. Germline V gene sequence: CDR1 SEHNR, CDR2 FQNEAQ (reference sequence). CDR3 length: 15 amino acids. CDR3 sequence reads: CASSSPGVSLQEAFF. CDR3 coding DNA: TGTGCCAGCAGCTCCCCCGGGGTTAGTCTTCAGGAAGCTTTCTTT.

This clonotype was found a few times. This chain uses TRBV25-1 with TRBJ2-7; 10 bases match TRBD2. Trimming at V came to 4 bases and at J to 2 bases, leaving 14 bases not matched to a gene. The CDR3 is made up of 18 amino acids. The V gene's germline CDR1 is MGHDK and CDR2 SYGVNS. This CDR3 reads CASSGLGLAELATYEQYF. CDR3 bases: TGTGCCAGCAGTGGGCTCGGACTAGCGGAGCTCGCAACCTACGAGCAGTACTTC.

This clonotype was counted at least ten times. The chain has TRBV25-1 and TRBJ1-2; D gene unclear. Trimming cost V 0 bases and J 6 bases, with 11 bases left between them. Germline CDR1 and CDR2: MGHDK and SYGVNS. The length of the CDR3 is 14 residues. CDR3: CASSEYDTGDGYTF. The CDR3 DNA reads TGTGCCAGCAGTGAATATGACACCGGGGATGGCTACACCTTC.

In its sample, this clonotype was seen a few times. The chain recombines TRBV6-5 with TRBJ2-7; no clear D gene. Germline CDR1 and CDR2: MNHEY and SVGAGI. This CDR3 spans 14 amino acids. V lost 8 bases and J lost 4, with 18 bases in between. The CDR3 DNA is TGTGCCAGCTATATGAGAGATGGGGATTACGAGCAGTACTTC. This gives the protein CASYMRDGDYEQYF.

J is TRBJ1-1 and V is TRBV29-1; TRBD1 might be the D (5 bases). Germline lookup yields CDR1 SQVTM and CDR2 ANQGSEA. There are 11 residues in the CDR3. V lost 6 bases and J 5 bases, leaving 10 bases between the germline ends. In DNA form, the CDR3 reads TGCAGCGTAAGGGGTGAAACTGAAGCTTTCTTT. Its translation is CSVRGETEAFF.

V usage is TRBV6-5 and J usage is TRBJ1-4, with TRBD1 identical over 10 bases. This CDR3 has 17 residues. Per the germline V gene, CDR1 is MNHEY and CDR2 is SVGAGI. Trimming took 9 bases from V and 8 from J; bases not matched to a gene: 18. The CDR3 reads CASNKSGQGSGYEKLFF. For the CDR3, the DNA is TGTGCCAGTAACAAATCGGGACAGGGGTCTGGATACGAAAAACTGTTTTTT.

The table lists this clonotype with a few counts. This chain connects TRBV6-6 to TRBJ1-2; the D gene is possibly TRBD1 (5 bases). Germline lookup yields CDR1 MNHNY and CDR2 SVGAGI (reference sequence). V lost 8 bases and J 2 bases, leaving 9 bases between the germline ends. The CDR3 spans 12 residues. CDR3 loop: CASGDLNYGYTF. CDR3 nucleotides: TGTGCCAGCGGGGACTTAAACTATGGCTACACCTTC.

This clonotype was picked up a small number of times. The CDR3 nucleotides are TGTGCCAGCGGTCAGGCTAGCGGGGGTAAGCCCTACAATGAGCAGTTCTTC. As protein: CASGQASGGKPYNEQFF. The chain links TRBV6-5 to TRBJ2-1, with 10 bases matching TRBD2. From germline, CDR1 is MNHEY and CDR2 SVGAGI. The CDR3 is 17 amino acids. Germline trimming cut 8 bases from V and 2 bases from J; bases unmatched to any gene: 12.

The chain joins TRBV19 to TRBJ2-5, with 10 bases lining up with TRBD1. The germline CDR1 and CDR2 sequences are LNHDA and SQIVND (reference sequence). With 10 bases clipped from V and 5 bases from J, the junction kept 10 bases outside the gene matches. This CDR3 has 14 residues. For the CDR3, the DNA is TGTGCCACCAAGGACAGGGGGAGGTCGGAGACCCAGTACTTC. It specifies CATKDRGRSETQYF.

This clonotype was observed a single time. V and J are TRBV6-2 or TRBV6-3 and TRBJ2-7; TRBD1 matches 8 bases. V was clipped by 2 bases and J by 2 bases; unmatched bases: 8. The germline gives CDR1 MNHEY, CDR2 SVGEGT. This CDR3 has 16 residues. CDR3 loop: CASSYRPGQVTYEQYF. The DNA for the CDR3 is TGTGCCAGCAGTTACCGACCGGGACAGGTTACCTACGAGCAGTACTTC.

This clonotype was observed a handful of times. The J gene is TRBJ1-5, the V gene TRBV29-1; 9 bases align to TRBD1. Germline V gene data show CDR1 as SQVTM and CDR2 as ANQGSEA. The CDR3 spans 15 residues. J was trimmed by 5 bases and V by 7 bases; bases with no gene match: 12. The CDR3 reads CSAQTGTGSHQPQHF. DNA of the CDR3: TGCAGCGCCCAAACAGGGACAGGGTCGCATCAGCCCCAGCATTTT.

This clonotype was found many times. The V call is TRBV11-2, the J call TRBJ1-3; TRBD1 agrees at 8 bases. Trimming at V came to 0 bases and at J to 3 bases, leaving 13 bases not matched to a gene. The CDR3 is 19 amino acids. CDR1 is SGHAT and CDR2 is FQNNGV in the germline V gene. CDR3 protein: CASSLDMLRTGINGNTIYF. The CDR3 bases are TGTGCCAGCAGCTTAGATATGTTGCGGACAGGGATCAATGGAAACACCATATATTTT.

The chain employs TRBV29-1 and TRBJ2-1; TRBD2 aligns across 8 bases. This CDR3 spans 17 amino acids. Germline CDR1 SQVTM, CDR2 ANQGSEA. Losses at the gene ends were 4 bases for V and 4 bases for J; bases not matched to a gene: 15. As DNA, the CDR3 is TGCAGCGTTGTAAGGTCCGAGCGGGAGTTGGGATACAATGAGCAGTTCTTC. Residues: CSVVRSERELGYNEQFF.

This clonotype was seen repeatedly, ten times or more. The rearrangement links TRBV7-2 to TRBJ2-1; 13 bases are a match to TRBD2. The J segment lost 5 bases and the V segment lost 5 bases, leaving 3 bases of the junction unmatched. The CDR3 totals 15 residues. Germline-derived CDR1 and CDR2 are SGHTA and FQGNSA. CDR3 DNA sequence: TGTGCCAGCAGCACGGGACTAGCGGGGCACAATGAGCAGTTCTTC. Its translation: CASSTGLAGHNEQFF.

The rearrangement uses TRBV5-1 and TRBJ1-2, with D perhaps matching TRBD1 (5 bases). The V and J ends lost 0 bases and 8 bases respectively, with 23 bases between them. Germline loops: CDR1 SGHRS, CDR2 YFSETQ. This CDR3 contains 17 residues. CDR3 coding DNA: TGCGCCAGCAGCTTGGACTTCTCCAGGGTACAGCCGAGAGGCTACACCTTC. Protein sequence: CASSLDFSRVQPRGYTF.

As for this clonotype: A read error is possible here, since a much larger clone lies one base away. This chain links TRBV6-5 with TRBJ2-7; 13 bases agree with TRBD2. The CDR3 totals 15 residues. Germline CDR1 reads MNHEY; CDR2 reads SVGAGI. The CDR3 spells CTSRRGLAGPYEQYF. The CDR3 nucleotides read TGTACCAGCAGAAGGGGACTAGCGGGGCCCTACGAGCAGTACTTC.

This clonotype was detected ten times or more. V usage is TRBV5-4 and J usage is TRBJ1-5; TRBD1 might be the D (6 bases). V lost 2 bases, J lost 1 base, and 10 bases lay in between. CDR3 length equals 15 residues. Germline CDR1 SGHNT, CDR2 YYREEE (reference sequence). The CDR3, as DNA: TGTGCCAGCAGCTTAGGGGGTCAGAGCAATCAGCCCCAGCATTTT. Translation gives CASSLGGQSNQPQHF.

V usage is TRBV29-1 and J usage is TRBJ1-1; TRBD1 matches 8 bases. Trimming removed 5 bases from V and 3 bases from J; junction bases left unmatched: 14. The CDR3 runs 16 residues. Germline loops: CDR1 SQVTM, CDR2 ANQGSEA. The CDR3 reads CSVWGDRGGSDTEAFF. The CDR3 bases are TGCAGCGTTTGGGGCGACAGGGGAGGGTCGGACACTGAAGCTTTCTTT.

There are many counts of this clonotype. The V gene is TRBV7-6, the J gene TRBJ2-2, with D possibly matching TRBD1 (6 bases). From germline, CDR1 is SGHVS and CDR2 FNYEAQ. Trimming stripped 4 bases from V and 4 bases from J, with 16 bases between. The CDR3 consists of 16 residues. The CDR3 DNA sequence: TGTGCCAGCAGCTCAACAACAGGGTCGGGCACCGGGGAGCTGTTTTTT. This sequence encodes CASSSTTGSGTGELFF.

This clonotype has more than one count but fewer than ten. V gene TRBV14 combines with J gene TRBJ1-1, with D possibly matching TRBD1 (5 bases). Trimming removed 2 bases at V and 4 bases at J, with 11 bases between. This CDR3 contains 14 residues. The germline V gene encodes CDR1 SGHDN and CDR2 FVKESK. The CDR3 nucleotides read TGTGCCAGCAGCCAAAGGGGCCCAGGCACTGAAGCTTTCTTT. Its protein product is CASSQRGPGTEAFF.

This clonotype was counted a few times. The chain uses TRBV4-1 and TRBJ2-5; 9 bases fit TRBD1. The V and J ends lost 0 bases and 4 bases, in that order; junction bases with no gene match: 6. The CDR3 spans 16 residues. Per germline, CDR1 MGHRA and CDR2 YSYEKL. The CDR3: CASSQDRQGGLETQYF. The CDR3 DNA is TGCGCCAGCAGCCAAGATAGACAGGGGGGATTAGAGACCCAGTACTTC.

Many counts were recorded for this clonotype. V usage is TRBV7-3 and J usage is TRBJ2-7, with D possibly matching TRBD2 (6 bases). The CDR3 spans 12 residues. Trimming took 5 bases from V and 8 from J, leaving 13 bases between them. Germline V gene sequence: CDR1 SGHTA, CDR2 FQGTGA. The chain's CDR3 is CASSLSEGKQYF. Here the CDR3 DNA reads TGTGCCAGCAGCCTGTCGGAGGGCAAGCAGTACTTC. The full variable domain, completed using reference TRBV7-3 and TRBJ2-7, is GAGVSQTPSNKVTEKGKYVELRCDPISGHTALYWYRQSLGQGPEFLIYFQGTGAADDSGLPNDRFFAVRPEGSVSTLKIQRTERGDSAVYLCASSLSEGKQYFGPGTRLTVT.

This clonotype has a handful of counts. The rearrangement links TRBV19 to TRBJ2-1; 8 bases are a match to TRBD2. With 8 bases clipped from V and 6 bases from J, the junction kept 6 bases outside the gene matches. Germline lookup yields CDR1 LNHDA and CDR2 SQIVND (reference sequence). CDR3 length equals 13 residues. As DNA, the CDR3 is TGTGCCAGTTCGGACAGCGGGGGCAATGAGCAGTTCTTC. This codes for CASSDSGGNEQFF.

The genes are TRBV20-1 and TRBJ1-2; no clear D. The CDR3 loop spans 10 amino acids. Germline V CDR1 and CDR2: DFQATT, SNEGSKA (reference sequence). Trimming stripped 1 base from V and 12 bases from J, with 9 bases between. The CDR3 DNA is TGCAGTGCTAGAGCGATTTACGACACCTTC. Translating gives CSARAIYDTF.

This clonotype was seen a few times. This sequence joins TRBV10-3 and TRBJ2-7, with TRBD1 identical over 10 bases. Germline CDR1 and CDR2: ENHRY and SYGVKD. The J segment lost 3 bases and the V segment lost 6 bases, leaving 8 bases of the junction unmatched. The CDR3 is 15 residues long. The CDR3 DNA is TGTGCCATCAGGACGGACAGGGGGTCCATCTACGAGCAGTACTTC. Translation gives CAIRTDRGSIYEQYF.